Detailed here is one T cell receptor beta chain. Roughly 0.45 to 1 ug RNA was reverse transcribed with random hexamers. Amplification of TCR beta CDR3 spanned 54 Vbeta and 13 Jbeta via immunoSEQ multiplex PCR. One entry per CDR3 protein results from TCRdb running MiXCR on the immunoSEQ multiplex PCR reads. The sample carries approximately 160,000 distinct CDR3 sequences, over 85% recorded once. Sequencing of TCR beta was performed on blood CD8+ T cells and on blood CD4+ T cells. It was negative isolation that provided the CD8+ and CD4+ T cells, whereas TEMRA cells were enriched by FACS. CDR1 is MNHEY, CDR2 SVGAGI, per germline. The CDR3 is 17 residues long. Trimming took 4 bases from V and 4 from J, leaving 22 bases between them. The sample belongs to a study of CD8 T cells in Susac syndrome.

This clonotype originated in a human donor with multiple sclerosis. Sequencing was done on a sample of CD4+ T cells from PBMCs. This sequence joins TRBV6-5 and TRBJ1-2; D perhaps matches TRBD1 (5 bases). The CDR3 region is CASSSDLPGPQGYGYTF. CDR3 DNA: TGTGCCAGCAGTTCGGACTTGCCCGGGCCCCAGGGCTATGGCTACACCTTC.